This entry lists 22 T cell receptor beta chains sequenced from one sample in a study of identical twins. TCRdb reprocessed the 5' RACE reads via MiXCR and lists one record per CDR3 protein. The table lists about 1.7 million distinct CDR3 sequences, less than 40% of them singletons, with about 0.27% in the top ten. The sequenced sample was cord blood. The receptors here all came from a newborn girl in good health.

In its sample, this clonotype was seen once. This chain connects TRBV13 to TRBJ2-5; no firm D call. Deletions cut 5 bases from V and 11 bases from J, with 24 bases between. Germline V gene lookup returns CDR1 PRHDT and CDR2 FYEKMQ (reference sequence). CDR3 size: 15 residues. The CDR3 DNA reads TGTGCCAGCAGCCCCCTGATCCCTTTAAGGAATGTGCAGTACTTC. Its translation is CASSPLIPLRNVQYF.

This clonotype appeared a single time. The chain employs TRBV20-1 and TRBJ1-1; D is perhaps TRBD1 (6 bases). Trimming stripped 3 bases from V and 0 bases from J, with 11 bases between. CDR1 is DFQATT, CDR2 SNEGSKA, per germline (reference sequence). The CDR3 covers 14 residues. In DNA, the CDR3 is TGCAGTGCTAGCTGGGGGCATATGAACACTGAAGCTTTCTTT. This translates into CSASWGHMNTEAFF.

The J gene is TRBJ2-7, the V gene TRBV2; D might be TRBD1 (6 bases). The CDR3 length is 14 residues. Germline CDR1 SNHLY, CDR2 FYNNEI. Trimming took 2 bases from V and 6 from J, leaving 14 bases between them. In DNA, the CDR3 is TGTGCCAGCAGTGAATCCCAGGGGTTGGGCGAGCAGTACTTC. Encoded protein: CASSESQGLGEQYF.

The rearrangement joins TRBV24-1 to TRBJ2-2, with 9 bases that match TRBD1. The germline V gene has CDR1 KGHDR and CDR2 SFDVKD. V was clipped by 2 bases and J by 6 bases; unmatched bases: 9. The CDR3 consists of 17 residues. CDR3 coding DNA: TGTGCCACCAGTGATTGGACTCCCGGGACAGGGCCCGGGGAGCTGTTTTTT. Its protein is CATSDWTPGTGPGELFF.

Here the CDR3 DNA reads TGTGCCAGCAGCCAAGGTCTATTCCACGAGCAGTACTTC. Its translation is CASSQGLFHEQYF. The rearrangement links TRBV4-2 to TRBJ2-7; D unclear. Trimming pared 1 base from V and 5 bases from J, leaving 9 bases between. There are 13 residues in the CDR3. Germline V gene sequence: CDR1 LGHNA, CDR2 YNFKEQ.

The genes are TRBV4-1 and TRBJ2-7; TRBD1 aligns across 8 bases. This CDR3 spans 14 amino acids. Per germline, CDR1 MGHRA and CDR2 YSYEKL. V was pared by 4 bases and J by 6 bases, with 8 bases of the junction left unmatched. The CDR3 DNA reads TGCGCCAGCAGCCGGAAGACAGGGGCGCTCGAGCAGTACTTC. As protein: CASSRKTGALEQYF.

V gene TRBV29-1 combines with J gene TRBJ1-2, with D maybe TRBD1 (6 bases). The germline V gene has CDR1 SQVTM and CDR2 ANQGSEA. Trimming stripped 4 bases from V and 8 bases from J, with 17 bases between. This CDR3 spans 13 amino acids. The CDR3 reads CSVVETGRGGYTF. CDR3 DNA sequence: TGCAGCGTTGTAGAGACAGGCCGAGGAGGCTACACCTTC.

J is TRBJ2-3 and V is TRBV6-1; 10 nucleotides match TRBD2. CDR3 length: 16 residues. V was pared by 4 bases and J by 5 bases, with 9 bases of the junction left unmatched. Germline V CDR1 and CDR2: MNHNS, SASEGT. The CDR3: CASSGASGSNGDTQYF. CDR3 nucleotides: TGTGCCAGCAGTGGAGCTAGCGGGAGTAACGGAGATACGCAGTATTTT.

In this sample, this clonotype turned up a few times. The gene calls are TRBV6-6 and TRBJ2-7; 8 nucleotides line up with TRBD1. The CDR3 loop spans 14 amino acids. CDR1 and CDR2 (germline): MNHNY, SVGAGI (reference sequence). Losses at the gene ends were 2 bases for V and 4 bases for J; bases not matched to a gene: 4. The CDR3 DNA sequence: TGTGCCAGCAGTTACCCTAGGACAGGGTACGAGCAGTACTTC. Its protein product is CASSYPRTGYEQYF.

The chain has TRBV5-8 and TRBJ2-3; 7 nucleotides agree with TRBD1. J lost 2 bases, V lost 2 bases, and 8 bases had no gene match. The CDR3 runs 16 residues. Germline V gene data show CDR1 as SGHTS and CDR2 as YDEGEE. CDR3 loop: CASSLGTVRATDTQYF. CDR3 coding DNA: TGTGCCAGCAGCTTAGGGACAGTACGGGCCACAGATACGCAGTATTTT.

The CDR3 here is CSARLPSGRSGYYNEQFF. The CDR3 coding sequence is TGCAGTGCTAGATTACCTAGCGGGAGGAGCGGCTACTACAATGAGCAGTTCTTC. V gene TRBV20-1 combines with J gene TRBJ2-1, with TRBD2 identical over 11 bases. V gave up 2 bases and J gave up 3 bases; unmatched junction bases: 12. This CDR3 region has 18 residues. The germline gives CDR1 DFQATT, CDR2 SNEGSKA (reference sequence).

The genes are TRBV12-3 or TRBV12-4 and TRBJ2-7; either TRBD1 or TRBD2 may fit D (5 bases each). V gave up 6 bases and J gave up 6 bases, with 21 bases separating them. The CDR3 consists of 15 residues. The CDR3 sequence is CASRNNTGGLTEQYF. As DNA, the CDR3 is TGTGCCAGCAGAAACAATACAGGCGGACTTACCGAGCAGTACTTC.

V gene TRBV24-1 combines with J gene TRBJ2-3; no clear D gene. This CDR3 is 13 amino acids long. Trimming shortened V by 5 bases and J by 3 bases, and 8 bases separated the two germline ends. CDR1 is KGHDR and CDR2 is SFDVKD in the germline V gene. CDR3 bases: TGTGCCACCAGTGCCATTTGGACAGATACGCAGTATTTT. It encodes CATSAIWTDTQYF.

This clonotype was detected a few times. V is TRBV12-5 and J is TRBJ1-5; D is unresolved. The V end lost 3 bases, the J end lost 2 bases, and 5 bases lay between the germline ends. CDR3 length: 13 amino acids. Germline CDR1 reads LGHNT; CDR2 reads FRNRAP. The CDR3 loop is CASGFGGNQPQHF. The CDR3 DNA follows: TGTGCTAGTGGTTTCGGAGGCAATCAGCCCCAGCATTTT.

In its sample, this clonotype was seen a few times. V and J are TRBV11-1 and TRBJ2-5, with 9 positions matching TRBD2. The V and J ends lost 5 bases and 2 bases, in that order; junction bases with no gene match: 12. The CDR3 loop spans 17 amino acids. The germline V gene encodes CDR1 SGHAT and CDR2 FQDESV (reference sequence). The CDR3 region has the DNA TGTGCCAGCAGCAGAGCCGGGACTAGCTCATTTCAAGAGACCCAGTACTTC. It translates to CASSRAGTSSFQETQYF.

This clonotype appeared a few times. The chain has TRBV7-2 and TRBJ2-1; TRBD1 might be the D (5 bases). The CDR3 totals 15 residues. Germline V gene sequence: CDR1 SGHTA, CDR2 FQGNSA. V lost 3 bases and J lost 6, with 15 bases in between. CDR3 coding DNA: TGTGCCAGCAGCTTCGACAGCGCCCGTGGCAATGAGCAGTTCTTC. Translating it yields CASSFDSARGNEQFF.

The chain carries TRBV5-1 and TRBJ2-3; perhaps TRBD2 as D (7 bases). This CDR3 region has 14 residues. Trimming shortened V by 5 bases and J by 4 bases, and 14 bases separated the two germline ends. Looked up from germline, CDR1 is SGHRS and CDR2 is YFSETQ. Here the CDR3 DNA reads TGCGCCAGCAGTGGGGGGGGGCTCGCAGATACGCAGTATTTT. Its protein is CASSGGGLADTQYF.

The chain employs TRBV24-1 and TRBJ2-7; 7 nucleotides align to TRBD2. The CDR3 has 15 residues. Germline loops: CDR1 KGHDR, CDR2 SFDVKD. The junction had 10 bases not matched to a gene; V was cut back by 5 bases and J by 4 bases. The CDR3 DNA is TGTGCCACCAGTGGAGGCGGGAGTAGAGGATACGAGCAGTACTTC. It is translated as CATSGGGSRGYEQYF.

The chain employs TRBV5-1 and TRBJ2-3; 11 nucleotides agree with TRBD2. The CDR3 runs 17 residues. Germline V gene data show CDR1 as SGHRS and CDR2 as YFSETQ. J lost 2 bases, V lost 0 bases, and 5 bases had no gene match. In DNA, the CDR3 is TGCGCCAGCAGCTTGGCCCCTAGCGGGGGGATCACAGATACGCAGTATTTT. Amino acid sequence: CASSLAPSGGITDTQYF.

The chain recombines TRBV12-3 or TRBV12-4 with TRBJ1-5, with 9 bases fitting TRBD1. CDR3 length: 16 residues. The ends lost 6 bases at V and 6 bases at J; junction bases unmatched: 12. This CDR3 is CASSGSTGTGSQPQHF. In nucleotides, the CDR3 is TGTGCCAGCAGCGGGTCAACCGGGACAGGGTCTCAGCCCCAGCATTTT.

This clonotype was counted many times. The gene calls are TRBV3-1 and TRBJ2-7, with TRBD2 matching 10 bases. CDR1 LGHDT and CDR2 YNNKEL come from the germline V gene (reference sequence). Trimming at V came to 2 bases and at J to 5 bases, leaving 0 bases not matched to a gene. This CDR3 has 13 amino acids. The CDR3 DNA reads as TGTGCCAGCAGCCAACTAGCGGGAGACGAGCAGTACTTC. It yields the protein CASSQLAGDEQYF.

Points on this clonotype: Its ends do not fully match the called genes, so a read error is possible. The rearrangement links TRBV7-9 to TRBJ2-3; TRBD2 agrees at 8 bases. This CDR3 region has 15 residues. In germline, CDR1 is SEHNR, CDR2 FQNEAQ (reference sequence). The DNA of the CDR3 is TGTGCCAGCAGCTCGCTTCGCGGGGGGTCGGATACGCGGTATTTT. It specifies CASSSLRGGSDTRYF.